The 24 T cell receptor beta chains listed next were all sequenced from one sample in a study of blood T cells in healthy people across ages. A second PCR, run for roughly 6 to 11 cycles, used a sample-barcoded 5' primer plus a J-beta primer mix. TCRdb re-called the 5' RACE reads through MiXCR, storing one row per CDR3 protein. The profile shows 950,000 to 1,200,000 distinct CDR3 sequences, around two fifths of them singletons. Sequencing used blood. These receptors all stem from a young man in good health.

This clonotype showed up just a few times. The chain uses TRBV7-8 and TRBJ2-1, with 7 positions matching TRBD2. The trim removed 5 bases at V and 8 bases at J, leaving 6 bases unmatched. The CDR3 sequence is 13 residues long. The germline gives CDR1 SGHVS, CDR2 FQNEAQ. The CDR3 DNA follows: TGTGCCAGCAGCGCTGGGGGGGGGGATGAGCAGTTCTTC. It codes for CASSAGGGDEQFF.

V and J are TRBV5-1 and TRBJ1-2, with D possibly being TRBD1 (5 bases). Trimming took off 4 bases at V and 9 bases at J, with 19 bases between the two ends. Germline V CDR1 and CDR2: SGHRS, YFSETQ. This CDR3 has 14 residues. In DNA form, the CDR3 reads TGCGCCAGCAGCCTGGGACGCCGCTTGGGGAGCTACACCTTC. Its protein is CASSLGRRLGSYTF.

The chain employs TRBV19 and TRBJ2-1; TRBD2 aligns across 10 bases. Germline CDR1 is LNHDA and CDR2 is SQIVND (reference sequence). The V gene end was trimmed by 5 bases and the J gene end by 7 bases; junction bases not matched to a gene: 8. The length of the CDR3 is 15 residues. CDR3 region: CASSLQRGGSNEQFF. The CDR3 region has the DNA TGTGCCAGTAGTCTTCAGCGGGGGGGATCAAATGAGCAGTTCTTC.

V is TRBV10-3 and J is TRBJ2-6; 7 positions agree with TRBD1. This CDR3 spans 15 amino acids. Looked up from germline, CDR1 is ENHRY and CDR2 is SYGVKD. V dropped 10 bases and J dropped 3; count of bases not matched to a gene: 9. CDR3 coding DNA: TGTGCCACCGGTACAGGGGTAGGTGGGGCCAACGTCCTGACTTTC. Translation: CATGTGVGGANVLTF.

This clonotype was counted between two and nine times. The chain links TRBV7-9 to TRBJ2-1; unclear D gene. Looked up from germline, CDR1 is SEHNR and CDR2 is FQNEAQ (reference sequence). The CDR3 consists of 16 residues. Trimming cost V 0 bases and J 7 bases, with 16 bases left between them. The CDR3 loop is CASSLALAPVKNEQFF. Here the CDR3 DNA reads TGTGCCAGCAGCTTAGCGTTAGCACCCGTTAAGAATGAGCAGTTCTTC.

This clonotype was recorded a few times. This chain uses TRBV5-8 with TRBJ2-7; 7 positions agree with TRBD1. Germline CDR1 and CDR2: SGHTS and YDEGEE. Trimming removed 4 bases from V and 6 bases from J; junction bases left unmatched: 7. The CDR3 is 13 amino acids. This CDR3 reads CASSAADRVEQYF. CDR3 DNA: TGTGCCAGCAGCGCGGCAGACAGGGTCGAGCAGTACTTC.

The chain recombines TRBV29-1 with TRBJ1-2; 8 bases map to TRBD1. The V gene end was trimmed by 5 bases and the J gene end by 2 bases; junction bases not matched to a gene: 7. The CDR3 runs 14 residues. Germline V gives CDR1 SQVTM, CDR2 ANQGSEA. This CDR3 reads CSVTGQGCNYGYTF. In DNA form, the CDR3 reads TGCAGCGTTACCGGACAGGGATGCAACTATGGCTACACCTTC.

The CDR3 loop reads CASSQEVRAFEQFF. In nucleotides, the CDR3 is TGCGCCAGCAGCCAAGAGGTCAGGGCATTTGAGCAGTTCTTC. The V and J genes are TRBV4-1 and TRBJ2-1; tentatively, D is TRBD1 (5 bases). V lost 0 bases to trimming and J lost 9 bases, with 12 bases between them. CDR3 length: 14 amino acids. Germline V gene lookup returns CDR1 MGHRA and CDR2 YSYEKL.

V is TRBV6-2 or TRBV6-3 and J is TRBJ1-1; possible D gene TRBD1, 5 bases. Looked up from germline, CDR1 is MNHEY and CDR2 is SVGEGT. The CDR3 length is 12 residues. Trimming removed 6 bases from V and 4 bases from J, with 9 bases in between. CDR3 region: CASRGVPTEAFF. The CDR3 coding sequence is TGTGCCAGCAGAGGGGTTCCCACTGAAGCTTTCTTT.

This clonotype was detected a few times. In DNA form, the CDR3 reads TGCGCCAGCAGTGTCCGGACCATGAACACTGAAGCTTTCTTT. Protein product: CASSVRTMNTEAFF. J is TRBJ1-1 and V is TRBV4-3; no definite D call. This CDR3 region has 14 residues. Per the germline V gene, CDR1 is LGHNA and CDR2 is YSLEER. V dropped 6 bases and J dropped 0 bases, with 11 bases sitting between them.

A word on this clonotype: A much larger clone sits a single nucleotide away, making a read error possible. The genes are TRBV29-1 and TRBJ2-1; D remains unclear. The DNA end is a closer match to TRBJ2-7, so the J assignment may be wrong. This CDR3 is built from 17 residues. CDR1 and CDR2 from the germline V gene are SQVTM and ANQGSEA. The CDR3 DNA reads as TGCAGCGTTGAAGGCGCGCGACGGGTTTACTCCTACAATGAGCAGTACTTC. As protein: CSVEGARRVYSYNEQYF.

This clonotype showed up just a few times. CDR3 coding DNA: TGTGCCATCAGTGAGTCCGCGGGGGGCTACGAGCAGTACTTC. This gives the protein CAISESAGGYEQYF. The chain employs TRBV10-3 and TRBJ2-7, with TRBD2 matching over 8 bases. In germline, CDR1 is ENHRY, CDR2 SYGVKD. The V and J ends lost 0 bases and 3 bases, in that order; junction bases with no gene match: 1. CDR3 size: 14 residues.

This clonotype was found a few times. This chain links TRBV5-1 with TRBJ1-4; D remains unclear. The germline V gene has CDR1 SGHRS and CDR2 YFSETQ. This CDR3 comprises 14 residues. Deletions cut 0 bases from V and 7 bases from J, with 10 bases between. Here the CDR3 reads CASSLVRHPEKLFF. The CDR3 nucleotides read TGCGCCAGCAGCTTGGTTCGCCATCCTGAAAAACTGTTTTTT.

This clonotype was seen more than once but under ten times. The rearrangement uses TRBV20-1 and TRBJ1-1, with D unresolved. CDR1 is DFQATT, CDR2 SNEGSKA, per germline (reference sequence). The CDR3 length is 17 residues. V was clipped by 3 bases and J by 1 base, with 21 bases between them. The CDR3 DNA reads as TGCAGTGCTAGGCTCCTTACGCCGCAGGAGGGGAACACTGAAGCTTTCTTT. It encodes CSARLLTPQEGNTEAFF.

This clonotype was counted between two and nine times. V gene TRBV12-5 combines with J gene TRBJ1-1; 8 bases line up with TRBD1. CDR1 and CDR2 (germline): LGHNT, FRNRAP. The CDR3 consists of 15 residues. The ends lost 5 bases at V and 3 bases at J; junction bases unmatched: 8. The CDR3 bases are TGTGCTAGTGGTCAGGGACAGGTCGCATACACTGAAGCTTTCTTT. Its translation is CASGQGQVAYTEAFF.

The rearrangement links TRBV29-1 to TRBJ1-4; maybe TRBD1 (5 bases). The germline V gene encodes CDR1 SQVTM and CDR2 ANQGSEA. The CDR3 loop spans 13 amino acids. The CDR3 region is CSCWGWGNEKLFF. In DNA, the CDR3 is TGCAGTTGCTGGGGGTGGGGGAATGAAAAACTGTTTTTT.

The V and J genes are TRBV27 and TRBJ2-7; the D is unclear. CDR1 is MNHEY and CDR2 is SMNVEV in the germline V gene (reference sequence). The CDR3 loop spans 13 amino acids. V was shortened by 5 bases and J by 2 bases, with 10 bases between the two germline ends. CDR3 DNA: TGTGCCAGCAGTCCGTCGGACCCCTACGAGCAGTACTTC. Translation: CASSPSDPYEQYF.

This clonotype turned up a few times. J is TRBJ1-1 and V is TRBV18; D possibly corresponds to TRBD1 (6 bases). Germline CDR1 and CDR2: KGHSH and LQKENI. CDR3 size: 14 residues. Trimming pared 3 bases from V and 1 base from J, leaving 9 bases between. The CDR3 loop is CASSPQGQNTEAFF. In DNA, the CDR3 is TGTGCCAGCTCACCGCAGGGGCAGAACACTGAAGCTTTCTTT.

As concerns this clonotype: A read error may be the cause here, since a much bigger clone is one base away. The missing conserved phenylalanine or tryptophan at the end of this CDR3 makes a read error likely. V usage is TRBV27 and J usage is TRBJ2-5, with D perhaps TRBD2 (5 bases). This CDR3 is built from 11 residues. Germline loops: CDR1 MNHEY, CDR2 SMNVEV (reference sequence). V was shortened by 4 bases and J by 7 bases, with 7 bases between the two germline ends. CDR3 nucleotides: TGTGCCAGCAGTTCTCGGGGGACCCAGTACGTC. Protein sequence: CASSSRGTQYV.

Notes on this clonotype: Relative to the germline gene, one junction end is altered; a read error may explain this. The V call is TRBV27, the J call TRBJ1-5; D is unclear. This CDR3 has 15 residues. In germline, CDR1 is MNHEY, CDR2 SMNVEV (reference sequence). CDR3 protein: CVSSPLGRSNQPQHF. CDR3 nucleotides: TGTGTCAGCAGTCCCCTCGGACGGAGCAATCAGCCCCAGCATTTT.

The chain combines TRBV5-1 with TRBJ1-4; TRBD1 aligns across 8 bases. After removal of 0 bases from V and 4 bases from J, the junction contained 5 bases not matched to a gene. Germline loops: CDR1 SGHRS, CDR2 YFSETQ. This CDR3 is built from 16 residues. The DNA for the CDR3 is TGCGCCAGCAGCTTGGAGACAGGGGCTTTTAATGAAAAACTGTTTTTT. Translated: CASSLETGAFNEKLFF. The full variable domain, in which reference TRBV5-1 and TRBJ1-4 provide the parts outside the CDR3, is KAGVTQTPRYLIKTRGQQVTLSCSPISGHRSVSWYQQTPGQGLQFLFEYFSETQRNKGNFPGRFSGRQFSNSRSEMNVSTLELGDSALYLCASSLETGAFNEKLFFGSGTQLSVL.

This clonotype was counted a few times. The V gene is TRBV10-3, the J gene TRBJ2-7, with TRBD1 matching 8 bases. V was pared by 7 bases and J by 10 bases, with 12 bases of the junction left unmatched. CDR3 length equals 13 residues. The germline V gene has CDR1 ENHRY and CDR2 SYGVKD. CDR3 sequence: CAINGQGNGFQYF. Here the CDR3 DNA reads TGTGCCATCAACGGACAGGGTAACGGTTTCCAGTACTTC.

The gene calls are TRBV28 and TRBJ2-1; D might be TRBD2 (6 bases). CDR1 is MDHEN and CDR2 is SYDVKM in the germline V gene. The CDR3 contains 18 residues. Deletions cut 1 base from V and 0 bases from J, with 16 bases between. The CDR3 DNA reads as TGTGCCAGCAGTTTATTCCCCCCCCCTAGCGCCTCCTACAATGAGCAGTTCTTC. Its protein is CASSLFPPPSASYNEQFF.

This clonotype showed up just a few times. The junction shows a germline mismatch at one end, possibly a read error. The chain recombines TRBV7-9 with TRBJ2-7; D unclear. Germline V lookup: CDR1 SEHNR, CDR2 FQNEAQ (reference sequence). CDR3 length: 13 residues. For the CDR3, the DNA is TGTGCCAGCAGTTTAGGCGAGATCTCCGAGCAGTACTTC. Translating gives CASSLGEISEQYF.